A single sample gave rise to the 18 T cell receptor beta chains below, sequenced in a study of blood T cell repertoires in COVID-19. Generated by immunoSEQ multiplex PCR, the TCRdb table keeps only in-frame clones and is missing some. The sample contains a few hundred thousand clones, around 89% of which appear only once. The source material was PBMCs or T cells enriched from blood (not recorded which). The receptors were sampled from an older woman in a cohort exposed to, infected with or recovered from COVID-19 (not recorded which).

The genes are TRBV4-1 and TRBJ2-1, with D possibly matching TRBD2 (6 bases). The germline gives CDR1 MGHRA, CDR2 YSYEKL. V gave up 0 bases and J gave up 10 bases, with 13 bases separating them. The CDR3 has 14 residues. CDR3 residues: CASSQDPGGTEQFF. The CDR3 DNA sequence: TGCGCCAGCAGCCAAGACCCAGGAGGGACGGAGCAGTTCTTC.

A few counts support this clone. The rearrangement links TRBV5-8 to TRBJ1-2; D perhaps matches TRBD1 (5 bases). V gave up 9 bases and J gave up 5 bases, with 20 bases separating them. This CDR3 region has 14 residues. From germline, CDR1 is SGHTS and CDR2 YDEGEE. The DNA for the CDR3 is TGTGCCAACGCAATCTCGCCGACAGCTTATGGCTACACCTTC. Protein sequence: CANAISPTAYGYTF.

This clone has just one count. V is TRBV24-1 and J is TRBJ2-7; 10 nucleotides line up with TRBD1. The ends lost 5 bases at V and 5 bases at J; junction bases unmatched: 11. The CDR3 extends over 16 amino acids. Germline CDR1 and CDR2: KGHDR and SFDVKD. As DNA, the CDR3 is TGTGCCACCAGTGGAGGAGGCCGGGACAGGGGCGACGAGCAGTACTTC. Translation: CATSGGGRDRGDEQYF.

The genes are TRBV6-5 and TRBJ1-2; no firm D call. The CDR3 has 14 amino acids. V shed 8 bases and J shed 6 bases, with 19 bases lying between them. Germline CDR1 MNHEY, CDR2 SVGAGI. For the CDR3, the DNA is TGTGCCAGCGCCATTAATTGGGCAGAGCATGGCTACACCTTC. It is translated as CASAINWAEHGYTF.

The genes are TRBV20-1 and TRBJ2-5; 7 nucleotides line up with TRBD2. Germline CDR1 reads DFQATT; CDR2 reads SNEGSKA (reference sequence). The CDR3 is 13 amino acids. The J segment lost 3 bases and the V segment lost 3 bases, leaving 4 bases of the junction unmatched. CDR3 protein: CSASGTKEETQYF. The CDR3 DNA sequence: TGCAGTGCTAGTGGGACTAAAGAAGAGACCCAGTACTTC.

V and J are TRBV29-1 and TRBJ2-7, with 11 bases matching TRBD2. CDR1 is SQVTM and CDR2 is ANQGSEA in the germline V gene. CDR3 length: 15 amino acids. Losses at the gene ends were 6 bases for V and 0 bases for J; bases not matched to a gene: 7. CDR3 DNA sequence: TGCAGCGTGTTTGGGACTAGCGGTAGCTCCTACGAGCAGTACTTC. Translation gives CSVFGTSGSSYEQYF.

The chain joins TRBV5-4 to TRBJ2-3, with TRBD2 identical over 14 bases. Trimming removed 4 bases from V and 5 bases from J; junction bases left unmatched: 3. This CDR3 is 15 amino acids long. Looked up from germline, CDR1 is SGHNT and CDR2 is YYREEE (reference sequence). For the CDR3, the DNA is TGTGCCAGCAGCCAAGGGACTAGCGGGAGAGATACGCAGTATTTT. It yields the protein CASSQGTSGRDTQYF.

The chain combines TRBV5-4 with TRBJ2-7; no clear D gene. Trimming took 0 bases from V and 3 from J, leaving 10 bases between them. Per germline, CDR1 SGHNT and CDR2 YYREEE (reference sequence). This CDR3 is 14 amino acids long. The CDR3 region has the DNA TGTGCCAGCAGCTTGGGTGGCAACCACTACGAGCAGTACTTC. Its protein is CASSLGGNHYEQYF. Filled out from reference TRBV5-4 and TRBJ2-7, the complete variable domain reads ETGVTQSPTHLIKTRGQQVTLRCSSQSGHNTVSWYQQALGQGPQFIFQYYREEENGRGNFPPRFSGLQFPNYSSELNVNALELDDSALYLCASSLGGNHYEQYFGPGTRLTVT.

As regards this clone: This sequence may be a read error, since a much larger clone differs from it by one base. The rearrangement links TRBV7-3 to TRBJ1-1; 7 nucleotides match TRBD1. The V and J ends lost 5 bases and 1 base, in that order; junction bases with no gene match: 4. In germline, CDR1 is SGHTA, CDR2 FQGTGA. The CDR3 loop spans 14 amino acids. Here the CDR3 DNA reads TGTGCCAGCAGCCTCAACAGGGGGAACACTGAAGCTTTCTTT. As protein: CASSLNRGNTEAFF.

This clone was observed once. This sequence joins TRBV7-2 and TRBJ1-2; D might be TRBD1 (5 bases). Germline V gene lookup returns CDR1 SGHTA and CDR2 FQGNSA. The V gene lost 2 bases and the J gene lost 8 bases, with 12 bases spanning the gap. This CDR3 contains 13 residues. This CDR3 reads CASSLSGMGGYTF. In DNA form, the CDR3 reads TGTGCCAGCAGCTTATCAGGGATGGGAGGCTACACCTTC.

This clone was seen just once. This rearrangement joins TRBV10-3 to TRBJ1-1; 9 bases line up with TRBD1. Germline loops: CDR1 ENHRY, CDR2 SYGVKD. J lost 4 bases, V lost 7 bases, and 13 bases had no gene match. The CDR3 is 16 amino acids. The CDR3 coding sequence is TGTGCCATCAAAGCCCAGACAGGGGGGGCGGGCACTGAAGCTTTCTTT. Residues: CAIKAQTGGAGTEAFF.

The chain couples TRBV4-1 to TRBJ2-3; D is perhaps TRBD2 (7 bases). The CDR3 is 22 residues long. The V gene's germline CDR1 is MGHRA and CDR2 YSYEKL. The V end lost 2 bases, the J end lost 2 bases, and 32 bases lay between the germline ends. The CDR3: CASSQILTQGGRMRESTDTQYF. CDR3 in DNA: TGCGCCAGCAGCCAAATCCTAACACAGGGAGGGAGGATGAGGGAATCCACAGATACGCAGTATTTT.

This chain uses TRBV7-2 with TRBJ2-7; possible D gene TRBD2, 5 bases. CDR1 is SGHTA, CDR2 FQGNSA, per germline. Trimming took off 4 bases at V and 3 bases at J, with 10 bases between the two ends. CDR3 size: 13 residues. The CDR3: CASSSGRGYEQYF. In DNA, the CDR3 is TGTGCCAGCAGCTCAGGACGGGGCTACGAGCAGTACTTC.

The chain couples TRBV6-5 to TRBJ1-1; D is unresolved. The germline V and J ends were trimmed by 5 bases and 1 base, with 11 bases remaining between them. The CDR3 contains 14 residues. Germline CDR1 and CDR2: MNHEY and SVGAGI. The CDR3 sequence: CASSTRGRNTEAFF. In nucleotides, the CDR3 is TGTGCCAGCAGTACTCGAGGCAGGAACACTGAAGCTTTCTTT.

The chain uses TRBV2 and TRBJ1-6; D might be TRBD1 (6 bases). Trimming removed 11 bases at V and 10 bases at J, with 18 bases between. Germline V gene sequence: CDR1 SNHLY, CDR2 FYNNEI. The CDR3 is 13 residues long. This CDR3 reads CASGGAGQSPLHF. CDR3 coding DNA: TGTGCCTCTGGGGGGGCAGGCCAGTCACCCCTCCACTTT. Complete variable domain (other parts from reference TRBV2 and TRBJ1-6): EPEVTQTPSHQVTQMGQEVILRCVPISNHLYFYWYRQILGQKVEFLVSFYNNEISEKSEIFDDQFSVERPDGSNFTLKIRSTKLEDSAMYFCASGGAGQSPLHFGNGTRLTVT.

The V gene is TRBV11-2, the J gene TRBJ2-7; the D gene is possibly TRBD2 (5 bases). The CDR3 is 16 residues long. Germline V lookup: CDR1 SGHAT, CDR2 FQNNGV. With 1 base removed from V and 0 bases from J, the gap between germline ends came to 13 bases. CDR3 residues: CASSLGRDYSSYEQYF. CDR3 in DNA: TGTGCCAGCAGCTTAGGTCGCGACTATTCCTCCTACGAGCAGTACTTC.

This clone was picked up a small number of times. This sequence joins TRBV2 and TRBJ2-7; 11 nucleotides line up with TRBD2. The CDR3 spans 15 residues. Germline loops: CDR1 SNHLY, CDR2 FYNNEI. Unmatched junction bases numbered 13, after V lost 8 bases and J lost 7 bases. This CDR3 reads CASVDSGRAMGEQYF. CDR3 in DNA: TGTGCCAGCGTGGATAGCGGGAGGGCCATGGGGGAGCAGTACTTC.

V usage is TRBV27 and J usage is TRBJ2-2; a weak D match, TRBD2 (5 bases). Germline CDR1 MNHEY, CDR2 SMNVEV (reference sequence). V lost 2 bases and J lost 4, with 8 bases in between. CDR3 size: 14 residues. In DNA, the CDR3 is TGTGCCAGCAGTTTAACGGGATTCACCGGGGAGCTGTTTTTT. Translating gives CASSLTGFTGELFF.